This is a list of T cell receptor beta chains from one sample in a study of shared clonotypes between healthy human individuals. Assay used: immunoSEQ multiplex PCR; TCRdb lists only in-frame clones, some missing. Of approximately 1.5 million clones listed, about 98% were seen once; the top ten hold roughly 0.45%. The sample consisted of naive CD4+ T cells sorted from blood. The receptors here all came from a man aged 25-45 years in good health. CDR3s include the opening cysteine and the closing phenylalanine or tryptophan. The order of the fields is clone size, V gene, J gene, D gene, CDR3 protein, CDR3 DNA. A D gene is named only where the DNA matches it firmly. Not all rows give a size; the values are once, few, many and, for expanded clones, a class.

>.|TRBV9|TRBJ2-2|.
CASSPLAGELFF
TGTGCCAGCAGCCCCTTGGCCGGGGAGCTGTTTTTT
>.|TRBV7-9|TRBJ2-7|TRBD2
CASSLRAGGNEQYF
TGTGCCAGCAGCTTACGAGCGGGAGGTAACGAGCAGTACTTC
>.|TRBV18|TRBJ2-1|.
CASSPLQSSPDNEQFF
TGTGCCAGCTCACCGCTACAGTCGTCTCCTGACAATGAGCAGTTCTTC
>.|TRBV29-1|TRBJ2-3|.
CSVAEADTQYF
TGCAGCGTGGCGGAGGCAGATACGCAGTATTTT
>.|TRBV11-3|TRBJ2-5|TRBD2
CASSQRAGGPSETQYF
TGTGCCAGCAGCCAGAGAGCGGGAGGGCCCTCGGAGACCCAGTACTTC
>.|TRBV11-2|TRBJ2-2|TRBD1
CASSRGRGTGNTGELFF
TGTGCCAGCAGCCGCGGACGAGGGACAGGGAACACCGGGGAGCTGTTTTTT
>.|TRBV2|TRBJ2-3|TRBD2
CASSLREGGTTDTQYF
TGTGCCAGCAGCCTACGGGAGGGGGGTACCACAGATACGCAGTATTTT
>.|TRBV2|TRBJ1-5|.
CASSEALRVNQPQHF
TGTGCCAGCAGTGAAGCGCTTCGAGTCAATCAGCCCCAGCATTTT
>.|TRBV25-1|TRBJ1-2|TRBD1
CATKWTGGHGYTF
TGTGCCACCAAATGGACAGGGGGCCACGGCTACACCTTC
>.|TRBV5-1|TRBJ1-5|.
CASSGEGGQPQHF
TGCGCCAGCAGTGGGGAAGGCGGTCAGCCCCAGCATTTT
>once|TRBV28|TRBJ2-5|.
CASLPLLGPQETQYF
TGTGCCAGCCTCCCCCTTCTGGGGCCTCAAGAGACCCAGTACTTC
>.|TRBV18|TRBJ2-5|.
CASSPPSLAGETQYF
TGTGCCAGCTCACCACCGTCACTGGCCGGAGAGACCCAGTACTTC
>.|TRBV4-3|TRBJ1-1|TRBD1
CASSQGQGVGTAEAFF
TGCGCCAGCAGCCAAGGACAGGGTGTGGGAACGGCTGAAGCTTTCTTT
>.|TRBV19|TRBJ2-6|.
CASSIGGARGANVLTF
TGTGCCAGTAGTATCGGAGGGGCGAGGGGGGCCAACGTCCTGACTTTC
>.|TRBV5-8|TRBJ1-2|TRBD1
CASSLVGTGNNYGYTF
TGTGCCAGCAGCTTGGTAGGGACAGGGAATAACTATGGCTACACCTTC
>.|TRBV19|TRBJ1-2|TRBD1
CASKDPGQGIYGYTF
TGTGCCAGTAAAGATCCGGGACAGGGAATCTATGGCTACACCTTC
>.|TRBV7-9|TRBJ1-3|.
CASSFELNRPRSGNTIYF
TGTGCCAGCAGCTTTGAGCTTAACAGGCCGCGCTCTGGAAACACCATATATTTT
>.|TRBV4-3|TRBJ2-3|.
CASSQDSFGGSDTQYF
TGCGCCAGCAGCCAAGATTCCTTTGGGGGGTCAGATACGCAGTATTTT
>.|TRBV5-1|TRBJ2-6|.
CATTLGGSSGANVLTF
TGCGCCACCACCCTCGGGGGAAGCTCTGGGGCCAACGTCCTGACTTTC
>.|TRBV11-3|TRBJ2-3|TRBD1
CASSPKRQGGTDTQYF
TGTGCCAGCAGCCCAAAACGCCAGGGGGGCACAGATACGCAGTATTTT
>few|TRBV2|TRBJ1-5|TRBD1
CASRTDRNQPQHF
TGTGCCAGCAGGACGGACAGGAATCAGCCCCAGCATTTT
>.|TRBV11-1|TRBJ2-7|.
CASSSRRLYEQYF
TGTGCCAGCAGCTCCCGCAGGCTGTACGAGCAGTACTTC
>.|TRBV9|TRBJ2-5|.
CASSSRAYQETQYF
TGTGCCAGCAGTAGCCGGGCCTACCAAGAGACCCAGTACTTC
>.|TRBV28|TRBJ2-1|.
CASSPSLGVPYNEQFF
TGTGCCAGCAGTCCCTCCCTAGGGGTCCCGTACAATGAGCAGTTCTTC
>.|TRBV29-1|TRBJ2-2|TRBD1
CSVDRDREICTGELFF
TGCAGCGTTGACCGGGACAGGGAAATTTGCACCGGGGAGCTGTTTTTT
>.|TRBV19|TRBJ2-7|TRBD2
CASSILGLAGDRDEQYF
TGTGCCAGTAGTATTCTTGGACTAGCGGGGGATAGGGACGAGCAGTACTTC
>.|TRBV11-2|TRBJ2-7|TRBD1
CASTGQGRTYEQYF
TGTGCCAGCACCGGACAGGGTAGGACCTACGAGCAGTACTTC
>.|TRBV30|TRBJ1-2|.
CAWNTFSIIPPARSGYGYTF
TGTGCCTGGAATACGTTTTCGATCATACCACCGGCGCGCTCCGGCTATGGCTACACCTTC
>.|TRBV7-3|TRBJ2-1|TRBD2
CASSSSTSGRARGNEQFF
TGTGCCAGCAGCTCTTCGACTAGCGGGAGGGCCAGGGGCAATGAGCAGTTCTTC
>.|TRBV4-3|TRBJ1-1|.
CASSQDLQGYRNTEAFF
TGCGCCAGCAGCCAAGATCTTCAAGGGTATCGTAACACTGAAGCTTTCTTT
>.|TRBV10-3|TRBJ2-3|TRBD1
CAIRGPEGQGLWDTQYF
TGTGCCATCAGGGGGCCTGAGGGACAGGGCCTGTGGGATACGCAGTATTTT
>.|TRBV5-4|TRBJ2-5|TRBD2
CASSLGRGGVETQYF
TGTGCCAGCAGTTTGGGGCGGGGGGGAGTAGAGACCCAGTACTTC
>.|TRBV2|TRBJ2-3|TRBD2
CASSDVRLAGGLPGTDTQYF
TGTGCCAGCAGTGACGTTCGGCTAGCGGGAGGTCTGCCGGGAACAGATACGCAGTATTTT
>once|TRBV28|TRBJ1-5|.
CASNYLGGNQPQHF
TGTGCCAGCAACTACTTGGGGGGCAATCAGCCCCAGCATTTT
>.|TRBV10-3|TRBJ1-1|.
CAISGGESTEAFF
TGTGCCATCAGTGGAGGAGAGAGCACTGAAGCTTTCTTT
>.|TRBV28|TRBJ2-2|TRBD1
CASTPTQGAGTGELFF
TGTGCCAGCACTCCGACGCAGGGGGCCGGAACCGGGGAGCTGTTTTTT
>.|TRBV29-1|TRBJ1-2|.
CSAGDYGYTF
TGCAGCGCGGGGGACTATGGCTACACCTTC
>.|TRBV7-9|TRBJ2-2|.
CASSLGASGELFF
TGTGCCAGCAGCTTAGGGGCGTCCGGGGAGCTGTTTTTT
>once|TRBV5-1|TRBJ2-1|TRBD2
CASSSGTSSDEQFF
TGCGCCAGCAGCTCCGGGACTAGTTCGGATGAGCAGTTCTTC
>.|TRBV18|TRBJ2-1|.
CASSPFSAISNHEQFF
TGTGCCAGCTCACCCTTCTCCGCGATAAGTAACCATGAGCAGTTCTTC
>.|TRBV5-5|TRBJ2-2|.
CASKGLAVTGELFF
TGTGCCAGCAAAGGCCTGGCGGTAACCGGGGAGCTGTTTTTT
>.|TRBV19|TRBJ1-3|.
CASSTGTGSGNTIYF
TGTGCCAGTAGTACTGGGACGGGCTCTGGAAACACCATATATTTT
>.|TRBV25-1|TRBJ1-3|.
CASTVTGPGNTIYF
TGTGCCAGCACAGTAACAGGGCCTGGAAACACCATATATTTT
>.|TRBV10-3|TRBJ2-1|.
CAISDIPGRTNNEQFF
TGTGCCATCAGTGACATACCGGGACGGACGAACAATGAGCAGTTCTTC
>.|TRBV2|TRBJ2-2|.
CASSDDWTGELFF
TGTGCCAGCAGTGACGACTGGACCGGGGAGCTGTTTTTT
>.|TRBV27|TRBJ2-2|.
CASSSSLGLLTGELFF
TGTGCCAGCAGTTCGTCCCTGGGGCTACTCACCGGGGAGCTGTTTTTT
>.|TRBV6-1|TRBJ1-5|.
CASSANHPPPQHF
TGTGCCAGCAGTGCGAACCACCCGCCGCCCCAGCATTTT
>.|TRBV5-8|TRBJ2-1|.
CASSPTRGASYNEQFF
TGTGCCAGCAGCCCTACTAGGGGGGCCTCCTACAATGAGCAGTTCTTC
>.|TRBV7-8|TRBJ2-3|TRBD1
CASSLRGTGARTDTQYF
TGTGCCAGCAGCTTACGAGGGACAGGGGCCCGCACAGATACGCAGTATTTT
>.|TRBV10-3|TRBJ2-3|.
CAIRDPGRRTDTQYF
TGTGCCATCAGAGATCCGGGACGGCGCACAGATACGCAGTATTTT
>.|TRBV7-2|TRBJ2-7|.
CASSLVPGQGNYEQYF
TGTGCCAGCAGCTTAGTCCCGGGACAAGGAAACTACGAGCAGTACTTC
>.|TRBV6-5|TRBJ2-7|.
CASSYLPASYEQYF
TGTGCCAGCAGTTACCTTCCTGCCTCCTACGAGCAGTACTTC
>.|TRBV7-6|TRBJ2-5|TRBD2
CASSYTSGSHQTQYF
TGTGCCAGCAGCTATACTAGCGGGAGCCACCAGACCCAGTACTTC